These T cell receptor beta chains were read from a single sample in a study of blood T cell repertoires in COVID-19. Here immunoSEQ multiplex PCR was the method, and the copy in TCRdb shows in-frame clones only, minus some. The sample has just under 95,000 clones; under 90% are singletons. Sequenced sample: peripheral blood. Receptor source: a human donor in a cohort sampled during active COVID-19. CDR3s include the opening cysteine and the closing phenylalanine or tryptophan.

>TRBV5-1|TRBJ1-1
CASSPYGQGGGEAFF
>TRBV6-4|TRBJ2-7
CASSEVIASGYEQYF
>TRBV3-1/TRBV3-2|TRBJ2-1
CASSQEIAGYNEQFF
>TRBV7-2|TRBJ1-2
CASSLNKNNYGYTF
>TRBV28|TRBJ1-6
CASSLDSESPLHF
>TRBV2|TRBJ2-7
CASRRDRGSYEQYF
>TRBV7-9|TRBJ1-4
CASSVRASGEKLFF
>TRBV19|TRBJ1-2
CASRAQDLANYGYTF
>TRBV28|TRBJ2-1
CASSLERGRREFF
>TRBV21-1|TRBJ1-1
CASSKVREVNTEAFF
>TRBV5-5|TRBJ2-7
CASSLSIRSGSYEQYF
>TRBV29-1|TRBJ2-7
CSAGRGSHEQYF
>TRBV6-4|TRBJ2-1
CASSDSGSSYNEQFF
>TRBV7-8|TRBJ2-7
CASSLTSGSNEQYF